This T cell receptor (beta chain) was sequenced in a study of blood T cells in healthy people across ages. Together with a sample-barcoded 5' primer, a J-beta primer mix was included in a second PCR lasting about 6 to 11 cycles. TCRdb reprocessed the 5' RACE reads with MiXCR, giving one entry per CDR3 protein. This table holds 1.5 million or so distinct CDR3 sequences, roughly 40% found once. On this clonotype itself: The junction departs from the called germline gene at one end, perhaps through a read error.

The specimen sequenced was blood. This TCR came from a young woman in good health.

The CDR3, as DNA: TGTGCCAGCTCCCCCTCGGCAGGCTACACTGAGCAGTTCTTC. Translation: CASSPSAGYTEQFF. The chain has TRBV18 and TRBJ2-1; D is ambiguous. Germline V gene sequence: CDR1 KGHSH, CDR2 LQKENI. This CDR3 region has 14 residues. Based on the CDR3 plus reference TRBV18 and TRBJ2-1, the full variable domain is NAGVMQNPRHLVRRRGQEARLRCSPMKGHSHVYWYRQLPEEGLKFMVYLQKENIIDESGMPKERFSAEFPKEGPSILRIQQVVRGDSAAYFCASSPSAGYTEQFFGPGTRLTVL.